Listed below are T cell receptor beta chains from one sample, sequenced in a study of shared clonotypes between healthy human individuals. Profiled with immunoSEQ multiplex PCR; TCRdb holds only in-frame clones, not every one. The table lists about 1,800,000 clones, 85% to 95% of them singletons. Material for sequencing was naive CD8+ T cells sorted from blood. The receptors were gathered from a man in his late teens or twenties in good health. Both conserved end residues are part of each CDR3. The D gene is left open where the match is weak. Expanded clones get a size class; other rows say once, few or many, or leave the size out.

V,J,size,D,length,DNA,CDR3
TRBV4-1,TRBJ2-1,NA,NA,16,TGCGCCAGCAGCCAAGAACTCCTTAACTCCTACAATGAGCAGTTCTTC,CASSQELLNSYNEQFF
TRBV9,TRBJ2-7,NA,TRBD1,16,TGTGCCAGCAGCGTAGAACCGGGACAGAGCCCTAACGAGCAGTACTTC,CASSVEPGQSPNEQYF
TRBV2,TRBJ1-5,NA,TRBD1,13,TGTGCCAATGGGGACAGGGCCAATCAGCCCCAGCATTTT,CANGDRANQPQHF
TRBV4-3,TRBJ2-3,NA,TRBD2,16,TGCGCCAGCAGCCTTGGACTAGCGGGAGAGGCGGATACGCAGTATTTT,CASSLGLAGEADTQYF
TRBV9,TRBJ1-2,NA,NA,16,TGTGCCAGCAGCGTAGGGAGGGGGTTAGCTAACTATGGCTACACCTTC,CASSVGRGLANYGYTF
TRBV10-1,TRBJ1-2,NA,NA,13,TGCGCCAGCAGTGAGTCGAGGGGTTCTGGCTACACCTTC,CASSESRGSGYTF
TRBV7-2,TRBJ2-7,NA,NA,15,TGTGCCAGCAGCACGTTGGTGGCACTAGCCTACGAGCAGTACTTC,CASSTLVALAYEQYF
TRBV5-1,TRBJ1-4,NA,NA,15,TGCGCCAGCAGCAGGTACAGGGAGGCTAATGAAAAACTGTTTTTT,CASSRYREANEKLFF
TRBV6-6,TRBJ1-1,once,NA,12,TGTGCCAGCAGCCCCGGGGGTACTGAAGCTTTCTTT,CASSPGGTEAFF
TRBV6-5,TRBJ2-1,NA,TRBD2,16,TGTGCCAGCAGTTACTCTAGCCTAGCGGGAACCAATGAGCAGTTCTTC,CASSYSSLAGTNEQFF
TRBV5-1,TRBJ2-3,NA,NA,15,TGCGCCAGCAGCTTGAGTTCAGGGGCTGCAGATACGCAGTATTTT,CASSLSSGAADTQYF
TRBV6-5,TRBJ2-7,NA,TRBD1,15,TGTGCCAGCAGTTACGACGGTACAGGGGTCGGCGAGCAGTACTTC,CASSYDGTGVGEQYF
TRBV2,TRBJ2-7,NA,NA,14,TGTGCCAGCACTGAAAGGGTGGACCACTACGAGCAGTACTTC,CASTERVDHYEQYF
TRBV5-8,TRBJ1-5,NA,NA,15,TGTGCCAGCAGCTTGATCGAGTCACTCAATCAGCCCCAGCATTTT,CASSLIESLNQPQHF
TRBV9,TRBJ2-1,NA,TRBD2,14,TGTGCCAGCAGCGAGCGGGGCTCATACAATGAGCAGTTCTTC,CASSERGSYNEQFF
TRBV6-1,TRBJ2-7,NA,NA,12,TGTGCCACCGCGTTGGTGTCCTACGAGCAGTACTTC,CATALVSYEQYF
TRBV5-4,TRBJ2-7,NA,NA,12,TGTGCCAGCAGCGAAAACGGCTACGAGCAGTACTTC,CASSENGYEQYF
TRBV29-1,TRBJ2-5,NA,TRBD2,13,TGCAGCGTTGCGAGCGGGGGTCCAGAGACCCAGTACTTC,CSVASGGPETQYF
TRBV7-8,TRBJ1-4,NA,NA,15,TGTGCCAGCAGCTTCGTGATCGATTCTAATGAAAAACTGTTTTTT,CASSFVIDSNEKLFF
TRBV5-6,TRBJ2-7,NA,NA,13,TGTGCCAGCAGCTTTCTCCCTACCTACGAGCAGTACTTC,CASSFLPTYEQYF
TRBV2,TRBJ1-2,NA,NA,15,TGTGCCAGCGGAGACGGAGGTATCCCTAACTATGGCTACACCTTC,CASGDGGIPNYGYTF
TRBV27,TRBJ2-7,once,NA,14,TGTGCCAGCAGTTTTGGGGAGACGGGGTACGAGCAGTACTTC,CASSFGETGYEQYF
TRBV19,TRBJ2-3,NA,NA,17,TGTGCCAGTAGTATAGTTCAGGCGGGCCCCGAGCGAGATACGCAGTATTTT,CASSIVQAGPERDTQYF
TRBV4-3,TRBJ2-7,NA,TRBD2,15,TGCGCCAGCAGCCCTTTGGCTAGCGGGGCCTACGAGCAGTACTTC,CASSPLASGAYEQYF
TRBV27,TRBJ1-1,NA,NA,13,TGTGCCAGCAGTGTAATGGAGAACACTGAAGCTTTCTTT,CASSVMENTEAFF
TRBV9,TRBJ2-7,NA,NA,13,TGTGCCAGCTCCCCCCCGCTAGGGTGGGAGCAGTACTTC,CASSPPLGWEQYF
TRBV28,TRBJ2-5,NA,NA,16,TGTGCCAGCAGTTTATTCGGGGCAAGGACGAATGAGACCCAGTACTTC,CASSLFGARTNETQYF
TRBV19,TRBJ2-7,NA,TRBD2,14,TGTGCCAGTAGTATAGTGAGCGGGGGATACGAGCAGTACTTC,CASSIVSGGYEQYF
TRBV5-6,TRBJ2-5,NA,NA,13,TGTGCCAGCAGCTTGGTCCAGCCCAAGACCCAGTACTTC,CASSLVQPKTQYF
TRBV29-1,TRBJ2-7,NA,NA,12,TGCAGCGTTGAAGCTTCTACCTACGAGCAGTACTTC,CSVEASTYEQYF
TRBV9,TRBJ2-2,NA,NA,16,TGTGCCAGCAGCGTTTCGCGGCAAGGGGACACCGGGGAGCTGTTTTTT,CASSVSRQGDTGELFF
TRBV7-6,TRBJ2-1,NA,TRBD2,15,TGTGCCAGTTCCCTGACGGGGGGGAGTTACAATGAGCAGTTCTTC,CASSLTGGSYNEQFF
TRBV4-1,TRBJ1-5,NA,TRBD1,16,TGCGCCAGCAGCCACGTCCCGGGACAGGGCAATCAGCCCCAGCATTTT,CASSHVPGQGNQPQHF
TRBV7-9,TRBJ2-6,NA,TRBD1,19,TGTGCCAGCAGCTCAACCCGGACAGGGGCGGACTCTGGGGCCAACGTCCTGACTTTC,CASSSTRTGADSGANVLTF
TRBV5-4,TRBJ2-3,NA,TRBD2,17,TGTGCCAGCAGCCAATTAGCGGGAGGAATCAAGGCAGATACGCAGTATTTT,CASSQLAGGIKADTQYF
TRBV2,TRBJ2-2,NA,NA,14,TGTGCCAGCAGTGATGACCGAATCACCGGGGAGCTGTTTTTT,CASSDDRITGELFF
TRBV29-1,TRBJ2-7,NA,TRBD2,16,TGCAGCGTTGAACTGCCGACTAGCGGGAGTCTCTACGAGCAGTACTTC,CSVELPTSGSLYEQYF
TRBV19,TRBJ2-4,NA,TRBD2,16,TGTGCCAGTACCCTAATAGCGGGAGGGAGTAAAAACATTCAGTACTTC,CASTLIAGGSKNIQYF
TRBV2,TRBJ2-7,NA,TRBD1,14,TGTGCCAGCAGTGGACAGGGGAGCTCCTACGAGCAGTACTTC,CASSGQGSSYEQYF
TRBV10-3,TRBJ2-2,NA,NA,13,TGTGCCATCGGAGGGCCGAACACCGGGGAGCTGTTTTTT,CAIGGPNTGELFF
TRBV9,TRBJ2-7,NA,NA,14,TGTGCCAGCAGCCCCGGGGGCGACTCCTACGAGCAGTACTTC,CASSPGGDSYEQYF
TRBV7-8,TRBJ2-3,NA,NA,12,TGTGCCAGCAGCCCTGGGGAAGATACGCAGTATTTT,CASSPGEDTQYF
TRBV14,TRBJ2-7,NA,NA,16,TGTGCCAGCAGCCAAGATGGGCAGACAGGACTATACGAGCAGTACTTC,CASSQDGQTGLYEQYF
TRBV7-2,TRBJ1-3,NA,TRBD1,16,TGTGCCAGCAGCATTTGGACAGGGGGCGAAGGAAACACCATATATTTT,CASSIWTGGEGNTIYF
TRBV19,TRBJ2-7,NA,TRBD2,14,TGTGCTACTCGAGTCGCTAGCGGCATATACGAGCAGTACTTC,CATRVASGIYEQYF
TRBV7-9,TRBJ1-6,NA,NA,18,TGTGCCAGCAGCTTCAACCCCAGGGGCGGCAAAGATAATTCACCCCTCCACTTT,CASSFNPRGGKDNSPLHF
TRBV27,TRBJ1-3,NA,NA,15,TGTGCCAGCAGTTTGAAGGGGGTATATGGAAACACCATATATTTT,CASSLKGVYGNTIYF
TRBV7-9,TRBJ2-7,NA,NA,13,TGTGCCAGCAGCTTGACAGTAACCTACGAGCAGTACTTC,CASSLTVTYEQYF
TRBV30,TRBJ2-5,NA,TRBD2,16,TGTGCCTGGAGCCCTAGGACTAGCGGGATCGGCGAGACCCAGTACTTC,CAWSPRTSGIGETQYF
TRBV5-1,TRBJ1-1,NA,NA,12,TGCGCCAGCAGCTCGGGGGGCACTGAAGCTTTCTTT,CASSSGGTEAFF
TRBV9,TRBJ2-7,NA,TRBD2,15,TGTGCCAGCAGCGTAGACGCTAGCGGGAGAGGGGAGCAGTACTTC,CASSVDASGRGEQYF
TRBV13,TRBJ2-1,NA,TRBD2,15,TGTGCCAGCAGCTTAGGGACTAGCGGGAGCAATGAGCAGTTCTTC,CASSLGTSGSNEQFF
TRBV5-4,TRBJ2-7,NA,TRBD1,14,TGTGCCAGCAGCATGGACAGGGATGGGCACGAGCAGTACTTC,CASSMDRDGHEQYF
TRBV27,TRBJ1-5,NA,TRBD1,15,TGTGCCAGCAGTTTGACAGGGGGGAGCAATCAGCCCCAGCATTTT,CASSLTGGSNQPQHF